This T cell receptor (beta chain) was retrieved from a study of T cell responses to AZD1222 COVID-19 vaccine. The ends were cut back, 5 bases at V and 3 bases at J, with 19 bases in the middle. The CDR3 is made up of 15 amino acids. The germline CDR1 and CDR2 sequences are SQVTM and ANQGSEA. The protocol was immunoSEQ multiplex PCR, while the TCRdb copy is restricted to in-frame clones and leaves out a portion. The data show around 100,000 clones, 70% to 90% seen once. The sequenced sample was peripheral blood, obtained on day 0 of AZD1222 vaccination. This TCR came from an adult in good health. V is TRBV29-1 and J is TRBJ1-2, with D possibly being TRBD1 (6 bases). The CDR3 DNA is TGCAGCGTTATAATCGGGGGGGCAGGAGACTATGGCTACACCTTC. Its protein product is CSVIIGGAGDYGYTF. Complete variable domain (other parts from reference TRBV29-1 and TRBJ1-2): SAVISQKPSRDICQRGTSLTIQCQVDSQVTMMFWYRQQPGQSLTLIATANQGSEATYESGFVIDKFPISRPNLTFSTLTVSNMSPEDSSIYLCSVIIGGAGDYGYTFGSGTRLTVV.